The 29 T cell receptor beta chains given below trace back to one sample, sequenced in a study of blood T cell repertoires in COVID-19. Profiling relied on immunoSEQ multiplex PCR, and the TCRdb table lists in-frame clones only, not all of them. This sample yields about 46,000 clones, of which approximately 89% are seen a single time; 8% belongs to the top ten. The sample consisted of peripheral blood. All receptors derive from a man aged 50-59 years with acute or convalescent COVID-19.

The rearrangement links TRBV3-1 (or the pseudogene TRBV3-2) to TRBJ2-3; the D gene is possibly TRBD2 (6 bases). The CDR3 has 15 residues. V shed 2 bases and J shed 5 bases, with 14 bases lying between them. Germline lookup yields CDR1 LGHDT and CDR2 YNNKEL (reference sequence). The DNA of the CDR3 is TGTGCCAGCAGCCAACAGCCGGGAGTAGGAGATACGCAGTATTTT. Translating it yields CASSQQPGVGDTQYF.

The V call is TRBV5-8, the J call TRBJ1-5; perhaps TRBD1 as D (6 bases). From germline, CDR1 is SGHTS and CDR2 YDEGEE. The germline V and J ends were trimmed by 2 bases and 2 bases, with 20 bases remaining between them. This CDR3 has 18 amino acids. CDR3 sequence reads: CASSFRGREFSGNQPQHF. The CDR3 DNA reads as TGTGCCAGCAGCTTCAGGGGAAGGGAGTTTTCTGGCAATCAGCCCCAGCATTTT.

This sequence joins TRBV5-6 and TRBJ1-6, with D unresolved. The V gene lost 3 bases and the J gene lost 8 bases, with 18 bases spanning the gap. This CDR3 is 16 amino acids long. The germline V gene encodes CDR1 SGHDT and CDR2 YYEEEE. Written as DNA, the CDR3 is TGTGCCAGCAGCTCGACGCCCTTCCCAAGCGATTCACCCCTCCACTTT. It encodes CASSSTPFPSDSPLHF. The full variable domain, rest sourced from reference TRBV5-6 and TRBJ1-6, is DAGVTQSPTHLIKTRGQQVTLRCSPKSGHDTVSWYQQALGQGPQFIFQYYEEEERQRGNFPDRFSGHQFPNYSSELNVNALLLGDSALYLCASSSTPFPSDSPLHFGNGTRLTVT.

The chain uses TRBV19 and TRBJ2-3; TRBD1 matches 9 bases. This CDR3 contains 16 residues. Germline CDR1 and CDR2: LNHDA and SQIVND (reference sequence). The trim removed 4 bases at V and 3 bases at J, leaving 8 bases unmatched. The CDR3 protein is CASSRGNRGPTDTQYF. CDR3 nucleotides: TGTGCCAGTAGTAGGGGGAACAGGGGGCCGACAGATACGCAGTATTTT. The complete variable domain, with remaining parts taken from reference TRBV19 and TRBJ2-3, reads DGGITQSPKYLFRKEGQNVTLSCEQNLNHDAMYWYRQDPGQGLRLIYYSQIVNDFQKGDIAEGYSVSREKKESFPLTVTSAQKNPTAFYLCASSRGNRGPTDTQYFGPGTRLTVL.

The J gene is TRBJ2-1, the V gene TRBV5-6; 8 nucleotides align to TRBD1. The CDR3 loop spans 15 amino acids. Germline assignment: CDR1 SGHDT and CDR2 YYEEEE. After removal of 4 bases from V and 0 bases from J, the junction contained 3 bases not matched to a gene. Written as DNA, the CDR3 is TGTGCCAGCAGCCCTGGGACAGGCTCCTACAATGAGCAGTTCTTC. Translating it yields CASSPGTGSYNEQFF.

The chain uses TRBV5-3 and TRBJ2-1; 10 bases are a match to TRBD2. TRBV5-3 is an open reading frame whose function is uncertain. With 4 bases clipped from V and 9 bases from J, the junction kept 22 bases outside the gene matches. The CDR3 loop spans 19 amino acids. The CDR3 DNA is TGTGCCAGAAGCCTCCGGAACCCACTAGCGGGACTATGCAACGGTGAGCAGTTCTTC. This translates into CARSLRNPLAGLCNGEQFF.

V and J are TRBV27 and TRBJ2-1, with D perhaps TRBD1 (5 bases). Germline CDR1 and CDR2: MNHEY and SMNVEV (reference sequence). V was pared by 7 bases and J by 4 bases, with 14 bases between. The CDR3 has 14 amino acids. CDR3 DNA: TGTGCCAGCAAAGCAGGGATATCATACAATGAGCAGTTCTTC. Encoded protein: CASKAGISYNEQFF.

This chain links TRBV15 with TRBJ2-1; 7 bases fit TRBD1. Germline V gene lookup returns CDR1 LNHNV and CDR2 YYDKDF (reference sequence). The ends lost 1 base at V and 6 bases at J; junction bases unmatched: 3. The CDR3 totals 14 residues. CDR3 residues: CATSRGQGGNEQFF. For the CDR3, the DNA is TGTGCCACCAGCAGAGGACAGGGTGGCAATGAGCAGTTCTTC.

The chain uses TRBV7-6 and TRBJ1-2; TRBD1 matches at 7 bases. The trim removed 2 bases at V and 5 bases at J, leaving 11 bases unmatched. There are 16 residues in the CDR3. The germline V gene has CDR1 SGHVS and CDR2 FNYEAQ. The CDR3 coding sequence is TGTGCCAGCAGCTTAATGGGGGGACAGCAGATTTATGGCTACACCTTC. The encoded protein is CASSLMGGQQIYGYTF. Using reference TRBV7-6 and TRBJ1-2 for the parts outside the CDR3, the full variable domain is GAGVSQSPRYKVTKRGQDVALRCDPISGHVSLYWYRQALGQGPEFLTYFNYEAQQDKSGLPNDRFSAERPEGSISTLTIQRTEQRDSAMYRCASSLMGGQQIYGYTFGSGTRLTVV.

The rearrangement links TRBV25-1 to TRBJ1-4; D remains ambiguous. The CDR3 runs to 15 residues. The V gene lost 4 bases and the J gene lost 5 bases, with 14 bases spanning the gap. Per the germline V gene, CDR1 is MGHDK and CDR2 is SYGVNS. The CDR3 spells CASSVSTGVNEKLFF. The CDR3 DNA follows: TGTGCCAGCAGTGTTTCGACCGGAGTGAATGAAAAACTGTTTTTT.

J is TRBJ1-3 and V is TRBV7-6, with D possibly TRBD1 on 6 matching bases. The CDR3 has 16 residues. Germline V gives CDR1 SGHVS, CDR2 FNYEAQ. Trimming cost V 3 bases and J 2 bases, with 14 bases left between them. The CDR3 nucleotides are TGTGCCAGCAGCTTGGGCACAGGGAGCCCTGGAAACACCATATATTTT. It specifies CASSLGTGSPGNTIYF.

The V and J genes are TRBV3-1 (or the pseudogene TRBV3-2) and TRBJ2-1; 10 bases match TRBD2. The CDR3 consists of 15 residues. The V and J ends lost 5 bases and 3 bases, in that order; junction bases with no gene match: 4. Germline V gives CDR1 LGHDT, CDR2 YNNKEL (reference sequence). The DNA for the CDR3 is TGTGCCAGCAGCAATCTAGCGGGGGACTACAATGAGCAGTTCTTC. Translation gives CASSNLAGDYNEQFF.

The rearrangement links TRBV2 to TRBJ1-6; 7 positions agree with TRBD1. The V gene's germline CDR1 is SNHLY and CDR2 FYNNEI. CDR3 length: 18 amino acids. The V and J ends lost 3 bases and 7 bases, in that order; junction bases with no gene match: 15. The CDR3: CASSDLGTATLENSPLHF. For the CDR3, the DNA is TGTGCCAGCAGTGACTTGGGGACAGCGACCCTTGAAAATTCACCCCTCCACTTT.

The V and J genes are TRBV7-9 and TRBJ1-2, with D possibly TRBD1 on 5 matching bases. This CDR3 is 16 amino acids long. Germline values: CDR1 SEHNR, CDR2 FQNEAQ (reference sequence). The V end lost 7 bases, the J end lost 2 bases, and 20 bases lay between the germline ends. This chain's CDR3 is CASISSTGTQNYGYTF. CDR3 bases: TGTGCCAGCATATCGTCCACCGGGACTCAAAACTATGGCTACACCTTC.

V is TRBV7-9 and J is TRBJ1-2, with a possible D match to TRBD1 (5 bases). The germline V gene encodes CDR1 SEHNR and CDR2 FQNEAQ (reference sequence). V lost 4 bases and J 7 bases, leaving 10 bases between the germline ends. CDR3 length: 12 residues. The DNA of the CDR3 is TGTGCCAGCAGCTCGGGGGTGGTTGGCTACACCTTC. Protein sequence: CASSSGVVGYTF.

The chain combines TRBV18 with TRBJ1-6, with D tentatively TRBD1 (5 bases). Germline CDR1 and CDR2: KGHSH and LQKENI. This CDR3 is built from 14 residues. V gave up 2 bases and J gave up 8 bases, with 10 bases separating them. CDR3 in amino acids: CASSPSGVDSPLHF. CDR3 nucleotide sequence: TGTGCCAGCTCACCATCGGGGGTCGATTCACCCCTCCACTTT.

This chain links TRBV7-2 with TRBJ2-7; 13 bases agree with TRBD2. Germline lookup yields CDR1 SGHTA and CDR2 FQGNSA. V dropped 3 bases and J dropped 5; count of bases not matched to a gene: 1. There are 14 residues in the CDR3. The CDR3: CASSFGLAGDEQYF. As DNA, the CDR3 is TGTGCCAGCAGCTTCGGACTAGCGGGGGACGAGCAGTACTTC.

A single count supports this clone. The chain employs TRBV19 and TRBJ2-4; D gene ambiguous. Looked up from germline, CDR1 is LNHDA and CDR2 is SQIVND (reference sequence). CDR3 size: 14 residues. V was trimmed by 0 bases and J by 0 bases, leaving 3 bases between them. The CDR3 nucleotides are TGTGCCAGTAGTATAGACATAGCCAAAAACATTCAGTACTTC. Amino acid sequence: CASSIDIAKNIQYF.

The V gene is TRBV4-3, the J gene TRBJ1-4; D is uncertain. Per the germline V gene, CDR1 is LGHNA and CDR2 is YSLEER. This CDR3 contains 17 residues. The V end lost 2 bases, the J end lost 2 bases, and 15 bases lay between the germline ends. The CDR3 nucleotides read TGCGCCAGCAGCCAACTCGGGTTCCCTCCTACTAATGAAAAACTGTTTTTT. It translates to CASSQLGFPPTNEKLFF.

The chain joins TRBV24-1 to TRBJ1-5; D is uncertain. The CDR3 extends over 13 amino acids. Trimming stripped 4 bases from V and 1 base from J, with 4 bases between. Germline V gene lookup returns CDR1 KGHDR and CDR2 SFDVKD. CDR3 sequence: CATSEQSNQPQHF. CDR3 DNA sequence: TGTGCCACCAGTGAACAGAGCAATCAGCCCCAGCATTTT.

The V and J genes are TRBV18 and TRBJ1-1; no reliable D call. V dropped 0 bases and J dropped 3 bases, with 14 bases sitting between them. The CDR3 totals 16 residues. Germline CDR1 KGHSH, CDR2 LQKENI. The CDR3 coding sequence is TGTGCCAGCTCACCACCTGGAGGGAGAAGGGACACTGAAGCTTTCTTT. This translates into CASSPPGGRRDTEAFF.

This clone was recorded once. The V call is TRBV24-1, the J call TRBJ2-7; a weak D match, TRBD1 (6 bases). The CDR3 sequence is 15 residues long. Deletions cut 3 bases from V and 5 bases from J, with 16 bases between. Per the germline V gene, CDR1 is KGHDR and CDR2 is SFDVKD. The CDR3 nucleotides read TGTGCCACCAGTGATCGGTCGGCAGGGGTCAACGAGCAGTACTTC. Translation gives CATSDRSAGVNEQYF.

CDR3 coding DNA: TGTGCCAGCAGCTTCCAACCCTTCCGAGTCTCTGGAAACACCATATATTTT. This translates into CASSFQPFRVSGNTIYF. This chain uses TRBV7-9 with TRBJ1-3; D not resolved. V lost 3 bases and J 0 bases, leaving 15 bases between the germline ends. Germline CDR1 is SEHNR and CDR2 is FQNEAQ (reference sequence). This CDR3 comprises 17 residues.

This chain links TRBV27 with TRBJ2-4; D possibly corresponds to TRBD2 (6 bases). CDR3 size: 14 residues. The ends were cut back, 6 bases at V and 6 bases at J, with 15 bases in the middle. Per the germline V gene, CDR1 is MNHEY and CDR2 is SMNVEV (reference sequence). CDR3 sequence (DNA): TGTGCCAGCAGCGTTGGGCGGGGAATAAACATTCAGTACTTC. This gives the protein CASSVGRGINIQYF.

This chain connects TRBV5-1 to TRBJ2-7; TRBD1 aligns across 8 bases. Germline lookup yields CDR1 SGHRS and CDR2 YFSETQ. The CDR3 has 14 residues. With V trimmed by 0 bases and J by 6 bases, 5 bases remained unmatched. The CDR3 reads CASSLAGTGSEQYF. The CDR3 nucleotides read TGCGCCAGCAGCTTGGCCGGGACAGGCTCCGAGCAGTACTTC.

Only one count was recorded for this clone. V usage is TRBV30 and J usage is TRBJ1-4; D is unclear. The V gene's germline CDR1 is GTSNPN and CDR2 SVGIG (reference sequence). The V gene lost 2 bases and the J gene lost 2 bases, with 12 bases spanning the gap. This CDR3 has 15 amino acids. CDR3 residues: CAWSPSVATNEKLFF. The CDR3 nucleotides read TGTGCCTGGAGTCCCTCGGTAGCGACTAATGAAAAACTGTTTTTT.

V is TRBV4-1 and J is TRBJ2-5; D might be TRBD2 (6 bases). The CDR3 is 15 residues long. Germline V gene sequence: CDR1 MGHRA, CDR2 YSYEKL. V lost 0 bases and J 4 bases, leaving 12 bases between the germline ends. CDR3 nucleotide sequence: TGCGCCAGCAGCCAAGAACCCCGTAGCGGAGAGACCCAGTACTTC. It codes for CASSQEPRSGETQYF.

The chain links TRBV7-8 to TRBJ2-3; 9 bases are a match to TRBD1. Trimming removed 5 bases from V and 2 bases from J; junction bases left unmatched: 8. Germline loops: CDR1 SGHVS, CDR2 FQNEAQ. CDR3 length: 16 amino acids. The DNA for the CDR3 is TGTGCCAGCAGCGCCAACCGGGACAGGGTCACAGATACGCAGTATTTT. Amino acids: CASSANRDRVTDTQYF. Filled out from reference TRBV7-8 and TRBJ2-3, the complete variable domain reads GAGVSQSPRYKVAKRGQDVALRCDPISGHVSLFWYQQALGQGPEFLTYFQNEAQLDKSGLPSDRFFAERPEGSVSTLKIQRTQQEDSAVYLCASSANRDRVTDTQYFGPGTRLTVL.

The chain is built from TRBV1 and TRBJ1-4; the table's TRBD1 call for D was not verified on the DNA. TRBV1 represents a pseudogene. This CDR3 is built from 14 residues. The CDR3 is CTSSHADRREKLFF. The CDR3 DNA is TGCACCAGCAGTCACGCGGACAGAAGGGAAAAACTGTTTTTT.